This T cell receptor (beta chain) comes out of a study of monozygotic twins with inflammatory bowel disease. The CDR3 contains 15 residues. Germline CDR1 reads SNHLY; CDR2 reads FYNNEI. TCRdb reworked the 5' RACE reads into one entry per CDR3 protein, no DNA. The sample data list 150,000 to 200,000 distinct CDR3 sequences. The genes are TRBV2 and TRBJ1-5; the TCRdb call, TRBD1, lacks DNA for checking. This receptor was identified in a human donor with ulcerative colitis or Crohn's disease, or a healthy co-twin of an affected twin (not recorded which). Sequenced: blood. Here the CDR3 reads CASSEVGVEDQPQHF.